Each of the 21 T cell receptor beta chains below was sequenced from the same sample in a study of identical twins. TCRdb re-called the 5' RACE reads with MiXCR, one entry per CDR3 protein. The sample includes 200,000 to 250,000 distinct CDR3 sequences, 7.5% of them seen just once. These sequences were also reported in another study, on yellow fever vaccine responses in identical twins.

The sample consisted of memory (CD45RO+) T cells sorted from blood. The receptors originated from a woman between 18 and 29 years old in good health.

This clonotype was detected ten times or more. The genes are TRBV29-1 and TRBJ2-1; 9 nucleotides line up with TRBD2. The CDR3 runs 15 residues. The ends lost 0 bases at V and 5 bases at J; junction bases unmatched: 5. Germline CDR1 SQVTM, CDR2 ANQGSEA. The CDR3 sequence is CSVEDKAGGDNEQFF. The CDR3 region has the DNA TGCAGCGTTGAAGATAAAGCGGGAGGTGACAATGAGCAGTTCTTC.

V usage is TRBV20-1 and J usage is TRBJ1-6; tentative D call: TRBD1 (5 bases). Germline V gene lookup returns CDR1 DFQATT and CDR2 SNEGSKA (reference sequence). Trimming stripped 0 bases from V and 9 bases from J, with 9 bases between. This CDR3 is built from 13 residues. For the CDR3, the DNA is TGCAGTGCTAGAGAGGCGGGGGTTTCACCCCTCCACTTT. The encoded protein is CSAREAGVSPLHF.

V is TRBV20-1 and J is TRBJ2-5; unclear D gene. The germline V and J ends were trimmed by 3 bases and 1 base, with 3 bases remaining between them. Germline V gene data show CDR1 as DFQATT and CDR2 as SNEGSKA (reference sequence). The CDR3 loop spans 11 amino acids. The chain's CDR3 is CSARAQETQYF. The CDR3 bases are TGCAGTGCTAGGGCCCAAGAGACCCAGTACTTC.

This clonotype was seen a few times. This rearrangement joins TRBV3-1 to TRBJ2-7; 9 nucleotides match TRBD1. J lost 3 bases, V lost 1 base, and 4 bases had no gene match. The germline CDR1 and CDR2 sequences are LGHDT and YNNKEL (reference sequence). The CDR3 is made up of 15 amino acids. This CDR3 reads CASSQVPGQGYEQYF. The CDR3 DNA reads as TGTGCCAGCAGCCAAGTGCCGGGACAGGGCTACGAGCAGTACTTC.

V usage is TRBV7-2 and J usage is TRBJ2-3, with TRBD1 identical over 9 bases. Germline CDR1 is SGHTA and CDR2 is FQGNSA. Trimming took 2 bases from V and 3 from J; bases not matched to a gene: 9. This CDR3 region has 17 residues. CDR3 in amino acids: CASSLRTGEDWTDTQYF. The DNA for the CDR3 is TGTGCCAGCAGCTTACGGACAGGGGAAGACTGGACAGATACGCAGTATTTT.

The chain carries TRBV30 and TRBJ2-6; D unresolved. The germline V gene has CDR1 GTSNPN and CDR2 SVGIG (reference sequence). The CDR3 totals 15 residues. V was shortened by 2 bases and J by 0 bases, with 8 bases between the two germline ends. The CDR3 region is CAWSSQSSGANVLTF. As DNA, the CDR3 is TGTGCCTGGAGTTCACAGAGCTCTGGGGCCAACGTCCTGACTTTC.

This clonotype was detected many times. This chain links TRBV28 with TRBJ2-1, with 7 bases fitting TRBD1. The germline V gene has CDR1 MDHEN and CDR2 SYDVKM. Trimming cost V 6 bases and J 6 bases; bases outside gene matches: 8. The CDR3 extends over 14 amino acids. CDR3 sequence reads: CASSSGGMVNEQFF. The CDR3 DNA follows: TGTGCCAGCAGCTCAGGGGGTATGGTCAATGAGCAGTTCTTC.

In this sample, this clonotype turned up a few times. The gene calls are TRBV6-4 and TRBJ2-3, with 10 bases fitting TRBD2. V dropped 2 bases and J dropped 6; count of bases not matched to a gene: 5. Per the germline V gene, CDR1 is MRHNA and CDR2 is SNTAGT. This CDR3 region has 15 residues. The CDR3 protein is CASSDASGGLDTQYF. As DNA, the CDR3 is TGTGCCAGCAGTGACGCTAGCGGGGGATTGGATACGCAGTATTTT.

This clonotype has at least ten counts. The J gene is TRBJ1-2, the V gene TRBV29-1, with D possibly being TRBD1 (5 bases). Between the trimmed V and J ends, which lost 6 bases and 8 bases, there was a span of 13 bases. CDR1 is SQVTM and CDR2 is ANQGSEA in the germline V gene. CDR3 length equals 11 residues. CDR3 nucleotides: TGCAGCGTGTGGGGCAGTATGGGCTACACCTTC. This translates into CSVWGSMGYTF. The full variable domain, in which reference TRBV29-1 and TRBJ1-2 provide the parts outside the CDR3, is SAVISQKPSRDICQRGTSLTIQCQVDSQVTMMFWYRQQPGQSLTLIATANQGSEATYESGFVIDKFPISRPNLTFSTLTVSNMSPEDSSIYLCSVWGSMGYTFGSGTRLTVV.

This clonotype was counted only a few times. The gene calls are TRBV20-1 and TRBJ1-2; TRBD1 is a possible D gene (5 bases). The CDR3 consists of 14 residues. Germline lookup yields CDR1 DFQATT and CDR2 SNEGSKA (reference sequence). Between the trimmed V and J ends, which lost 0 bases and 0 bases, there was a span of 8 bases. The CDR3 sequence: CSARETAANYGYTF. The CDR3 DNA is TGCAGTGCTAGAGAGACAGCCGCTAACTATGGCTACACCTTC.

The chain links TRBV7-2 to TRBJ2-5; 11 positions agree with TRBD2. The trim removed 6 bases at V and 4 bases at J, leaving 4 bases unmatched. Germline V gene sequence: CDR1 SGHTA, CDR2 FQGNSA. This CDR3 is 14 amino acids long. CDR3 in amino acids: CASRASGGRETQYF. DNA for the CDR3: TGTGCCAGCAGGGCTAGCGGGGGGCGAGAGACCCAGTACTTC.

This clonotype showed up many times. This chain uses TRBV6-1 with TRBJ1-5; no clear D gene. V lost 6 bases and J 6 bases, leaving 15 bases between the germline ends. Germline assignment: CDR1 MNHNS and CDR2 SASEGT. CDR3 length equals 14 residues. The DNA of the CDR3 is TGTGCCAGCAGACGAACCGCGGCAGGTCAGCCCCAGCATTTT. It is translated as CASRRTAAGQPQHF.

CDR3 amino acids: CASRRTYDYEQYF. In nucleotides, the CDR3 is TGTGCCAGCAGACGGACGTACGACTACGAGCAGTACTTC. The chain has TRBV27 and TRBJ2-7; no firm D call. CDR3 size: 13 residues. The germline V and J ends were trimmed by 6 bases and 3 bases, with 12 bases remaining between them. The germline V gene encodes CDR1 MNHEY and CDR2 SMNVEV (reference sequence).

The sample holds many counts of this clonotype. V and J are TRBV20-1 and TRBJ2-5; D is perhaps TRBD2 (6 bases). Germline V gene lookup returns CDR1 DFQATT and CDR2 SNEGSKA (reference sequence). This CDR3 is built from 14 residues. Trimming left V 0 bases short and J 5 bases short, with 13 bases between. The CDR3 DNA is TGCAGTGCTAGAGAGGGCACTAGCTGGGAGACCCAGTACTTC. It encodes CSAREGTSWETQYF.

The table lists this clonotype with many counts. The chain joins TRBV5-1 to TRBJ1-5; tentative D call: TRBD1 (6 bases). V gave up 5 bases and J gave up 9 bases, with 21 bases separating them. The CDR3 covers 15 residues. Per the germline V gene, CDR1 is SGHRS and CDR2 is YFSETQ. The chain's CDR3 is CASRFRQVPEWPQHF. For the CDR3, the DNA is TGCGCCAGCAGGTTTCGACAGGTCCCAGAGTGGCCCCAGCATTTT.

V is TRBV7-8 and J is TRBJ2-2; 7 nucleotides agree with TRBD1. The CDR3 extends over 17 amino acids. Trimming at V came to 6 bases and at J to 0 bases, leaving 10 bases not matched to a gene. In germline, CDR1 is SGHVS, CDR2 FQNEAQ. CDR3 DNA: TGTGCCAGCAGAGAATTCCAAGACAGGGCGAACACCGGGGAGCTGTTTTTT. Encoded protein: CASREFQDRANTGELFF.

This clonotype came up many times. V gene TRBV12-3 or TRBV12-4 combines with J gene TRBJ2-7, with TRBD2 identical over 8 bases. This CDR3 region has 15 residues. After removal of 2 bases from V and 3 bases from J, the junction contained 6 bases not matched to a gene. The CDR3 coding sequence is TGTGCCAGCAGTTTACGGGGGGGGCCCGACTACGAGCAGTACTTC. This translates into CASSLRGGPDYEQYF.

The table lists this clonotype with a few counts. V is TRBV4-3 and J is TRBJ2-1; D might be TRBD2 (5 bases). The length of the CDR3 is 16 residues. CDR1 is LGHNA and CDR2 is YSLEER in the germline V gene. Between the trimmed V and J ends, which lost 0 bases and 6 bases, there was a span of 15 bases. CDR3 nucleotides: TGCGCCAGCAGCCAAGATCTTGAAAGTCGGGGCAATGAGCAGTTCTTC. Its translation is CASSQDLESRGNEQFF.

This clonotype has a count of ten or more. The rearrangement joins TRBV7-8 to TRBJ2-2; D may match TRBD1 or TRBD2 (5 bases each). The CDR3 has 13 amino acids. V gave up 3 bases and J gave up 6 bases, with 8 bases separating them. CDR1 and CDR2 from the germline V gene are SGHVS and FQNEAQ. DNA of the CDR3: TGTGCCAGCAGCTTGAGGGGTTCCGGGGAGCTGTTTTTT. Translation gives CASSLRGSGELFF.

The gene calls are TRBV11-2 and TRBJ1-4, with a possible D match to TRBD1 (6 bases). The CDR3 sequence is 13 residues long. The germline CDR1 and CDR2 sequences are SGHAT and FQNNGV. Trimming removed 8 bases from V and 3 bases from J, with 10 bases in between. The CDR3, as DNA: TGTGCCAGCCTCGGACAGTCTAATGAAAAACTGTTTTTT. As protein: CASLGQSNEKLFF.

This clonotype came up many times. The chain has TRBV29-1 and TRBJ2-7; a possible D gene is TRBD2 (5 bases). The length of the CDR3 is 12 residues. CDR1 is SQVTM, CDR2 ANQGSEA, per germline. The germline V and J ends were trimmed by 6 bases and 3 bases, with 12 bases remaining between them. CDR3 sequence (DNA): TGCAGCGTACTATTACGGGGCTACGAGCAGTACTTC. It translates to CSVLLRGYEQYF.